Listed here are 2 T cell receptor beta chains from one sample, sequenced in a study of human T cells and chemical hapten exposure. Stated time point: patch test 1, 2 weeks after DPC sensitization. Treatment in this sample: therapeutic diphenylcyclopropenone sensitization with weekly scalp DPC. TCRdb called the RACE reads again in MiXCR, with one record for every CDR3 protein. The data contain some 120,000 distinct CDR3 sequences, 12% of them singletons. The specimen comprised whole blood, sampled in connection with sensitization to the hapten diphenylcyclopropenone (DPC). Receptors originate from a woman aged 45-59 years with alopecia areata. Some clones in this sample may be carry-over from other donors' samples.

This clonotype showed up many times. The V call is TRBV19, the J call TRBJ1-4, with D hard to call. The CDR3 consists of 14 residues. Germline V lookup: CDR1 LNHDA, CDR2 SQIVND (reference sequence). V gave up 6 bases and J gave up 4 bases, with 12 bases separating them. The CDR3 protein is CASRTAGFNEKLFF. The CDR3, as DNA: TGTGCCAGTAGAACAGCTGGATTTAATGAAAAACTGTTTTTT.

The chain has TRBV7-6 and TRBJ2-5, with TRBD2 identical over 7 bases. From germline, CDR1 is SGHVS and CDR2 FNYEAQ. The length of the CDR3 is 17 residues. V shed 3 bases, J shed 1 base, and the junction held 11 bases outside the gene matches. The CDR3 coding sequence is TGTGCCAGCAGCTTTCCGGAGAGGGGAGGGGCCCAAGAGACCCAGTACTTC. This translates into CASSFPERGGAQETQYF. The complete variable domain, with remaining parts taken from reference TRBV7-6 and TRBJ2-5, reads GAGVSQSPRYKVTKRGQDVALRCDPISGHVSLYWYRQALGQGPEFLTYFNYEAQQDKSGLPNDRFSAERPEGSISTLTIQRTEQRDSAMYRCASSFPERGGAQETQYFGPGTRLLVL.